A single sample is the source of the 21 T cell receptor beta chains below, sequenced in a study of cytotoxic CD8 clonotypes in ibrutinib-treated CLL. TCRdb keeps only in-frame clones here, not all; method: immunoSEQ multiplex PCR. In the table there are approximately 130,000 clones, 80% to 90% of which are singletons. The starting material was PBMCs, obtained after 24 months of ibrutinib treatment. These receptor sequences come from a human donor with chronic lymphocytic leukemia.

This sequence joins TRBV5-1 and TRBJ1-1; D not certain. The CDR3 sequence is 15 residues long. Looked up from germline, CDR1 is SGHRS and CDR2 is YFSETQ. The germline V and J ends were trimmed by 1 base and 2 bases, with 12 bases remaining between them. The CDR3 nucleotides are TGCGCCAGCAGCTTGACGCCCAACCCAAACACTGAAGCTTTCTTT. As protein: CASSLTPNPNTEAFF.

V is TRBV28 and J is TRBJ1-1; unclear D gene. The CDR3 loop spans 16 amino acids. CDR1 and CDR2 (germline): MDHEN, SYDVKM. V lost 5 bases, J lost 5 bases, and 21 bases lay in between. The CDR3 DNA follows: TGTGCCAGCAGTCCCCTGAGAGGCCTATCGGTTACTGAAGCTTTCTTT. Translated, it gives CASSPLRGLSVTEAFF.

The CDR3: CASSWDRETDTQYF. The CDR3, as DNA: TGTGCCAGCAGTTGGGACAGAGAAACAGATACGCAGTATTTT. The chain couples TRBV27 to TRBJ2-3; 7 bases map to TRBD1. Unmatched junction bases numbered 4, after V lost 4 bases and J lost 3 bases. Germline V gene data show CDR1 as MNHEY and CDR2 as SMNVEV (reference sequence). The CDR3 totals 14 residues.

This clone was observed a few times. The J gene is TRBJ2-5, the V gene TRBV25-1, with D perhaps matching TRBD1 (5 bases). V dropped 4 bases and J dropped 2 bases, with 11 bases sitting between them. The CDR3 is 14 residues long. Germline lookup yields CDR1 MGHDK and CDR2 SYGVNS. The DNA of the CDR3 is TGTGCCAGCAGTGGGTGGGGCTATCAAGAGACCCAGTACTTC. It encodes CASSGWGYQETQYF.

V is TRBV6-1 and J is TRBJ1-1; a possible D gene is TRBD1 (6 bases). There are 15 residues in the CDR3. V shed 5 bases and J shed 4 bases, with 17 bases lying between them. The V gene's germline CDR1 is MNHNS and CDR2 SASEGT. The CDR3 loop reads CASSPPGQRVTEAFF. CDR3 bases: TGTGCCAGCAGTCCTCCAGGACAGAGGGTCACTGAAGCTTTCTTT.

The V and J genes are TRBV7-6 and TRBJ2-4; D might be TRBD1 (6 bases). V dropped 2 bases and J dropped 5 bases, with 13 bases sitting between them. This CDR3 is built from 15 residues. CDR1 is SGHVS and CDR2 is FNYEAQ in the germline V gene. The CDR3 region is CASSLSDRIENIQYF. CDR3 bases: TGTGCCAGCAGCTTATCGGACAGAATCGAAAACATTCAGTACTTC. The full variable domain, completed using reference TRBV7-6 and TRBJ2-4, is GAGVSQSPRYKVTKRGQDVALRCDPISGHVSLYWYRQALGQGPEFLTYFNYEAQQDKSGLPNDRFSAERPEGSISTLTIQRTEQRDSAMYRCASSLSDRIENIQYFGAGTRLSVL.

J is TRBJ2-6 and V is TRBV15; D may match TRBD1 or TRBD2 (5 bases each). Germline loops: CDR1 LNHNV, CDR2 YYDKDF (reference sequence). V lost 3 bases, J lost 4 bases, and 10 bases lay in between. The CDR3 length is 15 residues. CDR3 nucleotide sequence: TGTGCCACCAGCAGTGGGGGAATGGGGGCCAACGTCCTGACTTTC. It yields the protein CATSSGGMGANVLTF.

This rearrangement joins TRBV7-2 to TRBJ2-1; 7 nucleotides match TRBD1. This CDR3 is built from 15 residues. Germline V lookup: CDR1 SGHTA, CDR2 FQGNSA. The V segment lost 7 bases and the J segment 4 bases; nucleotides outside the gene matches: 10. The CDR3 spells CASTGQSPIYNEQFF. CDR3 in DNA: TGTGCCAGCACGGGACAGTCCCCTATTTACAATGAGCAGTTCTTC.

Worth noting for this clone: The same CDR3 can be traced to other DNA sequences in this sample. This chain joins TRBV6-5 and TRBJ2-3; D not certain. The CDR3 contains 13 residues. Per germline, CDR1 MNHEY and CDR2 SVGAGI. V lost 2 bases to trimming and J lost 1 base, with 4 bases between them. Written as DNA, the CDR3 is TGTGCCAGCAGTTACCCCGGCACAGATACGCAGTATTTT. It is translated as CASSYPGTDTQYF.

This chain uses TRBV30 with TRBJ1-2; weak D call: TRBD1 (6 bases). Germline CDR1 GTSNPN, CDR2 SVGIG (reference sequence). Deletions cut 3 bases from V and 6 bases from J, with 14 bases between. This CDR3 spans 13 amino acids. The CDR3: CAWRVTGYHGYTF. The CDR3 DNA follows: TGTGCCTGGAGGGTAACAGGGTACCATGGCTACACCTTC.

This clone turned up a few times. J is TRBJ2-7 and V is TRBV11-2; D is ambiguous. The CDR3 totals 11 residues. Per germline, CDR1 SGHAT and CDR2 FQNNGV. Between the trimmed V and J ends, which lost 5 bases and 0 bases, there was a span of 2 bases. The chain's CDR3 is CASSGSYEQYF. The DNA of the CDR3 is TGTGCCAGCAGCGGCTCCTACGAGCAGTACTTC.

V is TRBV7-8 and J is TRBJ2-2; the D is unclear. The CDR3 extends over 16 amino acids. CDR1 and CDR2 (germline): SGHVS, FQNEAQ. V lost 5 bases and J lost 3, with 16 bases in between. The CDR3 coding sequence is TGTGCCAGCAGCCACGAAGCCGGTTCGGACACCGGGGAGCTGTTTTTT. It specifies CASSHEAGSDTGELFF.

The genes are TRBV4-1 and TRBJ2-1; D possibly corresponds to TRBD2 (5 bases). This CDR3 contains 16 residues. Deletions cut 0 bases from V and 3 bases from J, with 12 bases between. Looked up from germline, CDR1 is MGHRA and CDR2 is YSYEKL. This CDR3 reads CASSQEPGVLYNEQFF. The CDR3 DNA sequence: TGCGCCAGCAGCCAAGAACCCGGGGTTCTCTACAATGAGCAGTTCTTC.

The chain links TRBV30 to TRBJ1-2; 8 bases map to TRBD1. The CDR3 extends over 13 amino acids. Germline assignment: CDR1 GTSNPN and CDR2 SVGIG (reference sequence). V lost 2 bases and J lost 3; bases outside the gene matches: 2. This chain's CDR3 is CAWSYRGDYGYTF. CDR3 nucleotide sequence: TGTGCCTGGAGTTACAGGGGGGACTATGGCTACACCTTC.

V and J are TRBV27 and TRBJ2-7; 8 bases line up with TRBD1. The length of the CDR3 is 15 residues. Losses at the gene ends were 3 bases for V and 4 bases for J; bases not matched to a gene: 8. Germline assignment: CDR1 MNHEY and CDR2 SMNVEV (reference sequence). The DNA of the CDR3 is TGTGCCAGCAGTTTGGGACAGGTCCGTCCGTACGAGCAGTACTTC. This translates into CASSLGQVRPYEQYF.

This clone is a singleton in its sample. V is TRBV30 and J is TRBJ2-1; tentative D call: TRBD2 (7 bases). V was trimmed by 0 bases and J by 3 bases, leaving 12 bases between them. Per the germline V gene, CDR1 is GTSNPN and CDR2 is SVGIG (reference sequence). The length of the CDR3 is 15 residues. CDR3 bases: TGTGCCTGGAGTGTAGGGGGGGGACTCTACAATGAGCAGTTCTTC. Its translation: CAWSVGGGLYNEQFF.

This clone was seen at least ten times. V is TRBV7-8 and J is TRBJ2-3, with TRBD1 matching 8 bases. This CDR3 has 17 amino acids. Germline V lookup: CDR1 SGHVS, CDR2 FQNEAQ. After removal of 5 bases from V and 6 bases from J, the junction contained 16 bases not matched to a gene. This CDR3 reads CASSLMLAGGKLDTQYF. DNA for the CDR3: TGTGCCAGCAGCCTAATGTTGGCAGGGGGCAAATTGGATACGCAGTATTTT.

CDR3 loop: CASSVVDRVTDTQYF. CDR3 nucleotide sequence: TGTGCCAGCAGCGTAGTGGACAGGGTCACAGATACGCAGTATTTT. This chain connects TRBV9 to TRBJ2-3; 8 nucleotides align to TRBD1. Germline values: CDR1 SGDLS, CDR2 YYNGEE. The junction had 2 bases not matched to a gene; V was cut back by 0 bases and J by 2 bases. This CDR3 comprises 15 residues.

In this sample, this clone turned up a few times. The chain joins TRBV7-9 to TRBJ1-4; D gene ambiguous. Trimming shortened V by 0 bases and J by 4 bases, and 9 bases separated the two germline ends. From germline, CDR1 is SEHNR and CDR2 FQNEAQ (reference sequence). The CDR3 covers 15 residues. CDR3 region: CASSLAVQLNEKLFF. CDR3 bases: TGTGCCAGCAGCTTAGCCGTACAGCTTAATGAAAAACTGTTTTTT.

V and J are TRBV6-1 and TRBJ1-4; 8 bases agree with TRBD1. Per the germline V gene, CDR1 is MNHNS and CDR2 is SASEGT. V lost 3 bases, J lost 8 bases, and 5 bases stayed unmatched. The CDR3 extends over 14 amino acids. The CDR3 DNA reads as TGTGCCAGCAGTGACGGGACAGGAGAGGAAAAACTGTTTTTT. Translation gives CASSDGTGEEKLFF.

In regard to this clone: Its ends do not fully match the called genes, so a read error is possible. The chain links TRBV9 to TRBJ1-2; 8 nucleotides line up with TRBD1. In germline, CDR1 is SGDLS, CDR2 YYNGEE. This CDR3 is built from 15 residues. The CDR3 bases are TGTGCCGGCAGCGACGACAGGGGTTCTAACTATGGCTACACCTTC. Protein sequence: CAGSDDRGSNYGYTF.